The next 13 T cell receptor beta chains were all read from a single sample in a study of early T cells in non-severe SARS-CoV-2 infection. TCRdb analysed the 5' RACE reads with MiXCR anew, one entry per CDR3 protein. Of 26,000 or so distinct CDR3 sequences listed, 4% to 4.5% are singletons. The specimen was whole blood. These TCRs come from an adult who was a healthcare worker with PCR-confirmed SARS-CoV-2 infection or an uninfected control (not recorded which).

Note on this clonotype: A much bigger clone sits one base away, suggesting this may be a read error. This chain uses TRBV27 with TRBJ1-4; D might be TRBD1 (6 bases). This CDR3 has 14 amino acids. Germline lookup yields CDR1 MNHEY and CDR2 SMNVEV (reference sequence). The CDR3 loop reads CASSLYREGEKLVF. The CDR3 DNA reads as TGTGCCAGCAGTTTATACAGGGAGGGTGAAAAACTGGTTTTT.

This clonotype was detected ten times or more. The chain has TRBV7-2 and TRBJ2-7; a weak D match, TRBD1 (5 bases). Per germline, CDR1 SGHTA and CDR2 FQGNSA. The V gene lost 0 bases and the J gene lost 0 bases, with 9 bases spanning the gap. The CDR3 is 15 residues long. CDR3 bases: TGTGCCAGCAGCTTAGCGGGGCCGGCCTCCTACGAGCAGTACTTC. Its protein product is CASSLAGPASYEQYF.

This clonotype turned up a few times. V usage is TRBV29-1 and J usage is TRBJ2-7; 7 nucleotides line up with TRBD1. The CDR3 is made up of 13 amino acids. CDR1 is SQVTM, CDR2 ANQGSEA, per germline. V gave up 4 bases and J gave up 0 bases; unmatched junction bases: 3. CDR3 bases: TGCAGCGTTGGAAGGGGGCCCTCCTACGAGCAGTACTTC. Its protein product is CSVGRGPSYEQYF.

This clonotype was detected only a few times. This chain connects TRBV10-3 to TRBJ2-1, with D tentatively TRBD2 (6 bases). Germline V gives CDR1 ENHRY, CDR2 SYGVKD. The ends were cut back, 3 bases at V and 7 bases at J, with 22 bases in the middle. The CDR3 is 17 residues long. The CDR3 reads CAISELASKEEGNEQFF. CDR3 DNA: TGTGCCATCAGTGAATTAGCGAGCAAGGAGGAGGGTAATGAGCAGTTCTTC.

This clonotype was found many times. The chain combines TRBV12-2 with TRBJ2-7; the table's D call TRBD2 went unverified against the DNA. TRBV12-2 corresponds to a pseudogene. This CDR3 is built from 16 residues. The CDR3 is CASRFRPGADSYEQYF. CDR3 nucleotides: TGTGCAAGTCGCTTTAGGCCCGGGGCCGACTCCTACGAGCAGTACTTC.

This clonotype turned up a few times. V is TRBV10-3 and J is TRBJ2-1, with 7 bases identical to TRBD1. Germline V gene sequence: CDR1 ENHRY, CDR2 SYGVKD. The CDR3 sequence is 14 residues long. V was clipped by 9 bases and J by 0 bases; unmatched bases: 5. As DNA, the CDR3 is TGTGCCATTGGACAGGCGGGCTCCTACAATGAGCAGTTCTTC. Its protein is CAIGQAGSYNEQFF.

The V and J genes are TRBV12-3 or TRBV12-4 and TRBJ2-3; 13 bases map to TRBD2. The CDR3 totals 18 residues. V trimming: 5 bases; J trimming: 0 bases; junction bases outside the gene matches: 8. CDR3 residues: CASSRLRLAGGSTDTQYF. DNA of the CDR3: TGTGCCAGCAGTAGGCTAAGACTAGCGGGAGGAAGCACAGATACGCAGTATTTT.

V and J are TRBV5-1 and TRBJ1-1; TRBD1 might be the D (6 bases). Germline values: CDR1 SGHRS, CDR2 YFSETQ. The CDR3 covers 14 residues. Deletions cut 1 base from V and 6 bases from J, with 13 bases between. As DNA, the CDR3 is TGCGCCAGCAGCTTGTCAGGGGAAAGCGCTGAAGCTTTCTTT. Its protein product is CASSLSGESAEAFF.

This clonotype is medium-sized (0.01 to 0.1%). The chain combines TRBV6-1 with TRBJ2-1, with 7 nucleotides matching TRBD2. Germline V lookup: CDR1 MNHNS, CDR2 SASEGT. With 6 bases clipped from V and 9 bases from J, the junction kept 11 bases outside the gene matches. The CDR3 sequence is 14 residues long. The CDR3 loop is CASRRRRETGEQFF. CDR3 bases: TGTGCCAGCAGGCGTCGGCGGGAGACGGGTGAGCAGTTCTTC.

This clonotype turned up a few times. The chain joins TRBV7-2 to TRBJ2-7; the D is unclear. Germline V gene data show CDR1 as SGHTA and CDR2 as FQGNSA. The CDR3 contains 12 residues. The V and J ends lost 2 bases and 2 bases respectively, with 4 bases between them. The CDR3 protein is CASSLSPYEQYF. For the CDR3, the DNA is TGTGCCAGCAGCTTATCCCCCTACGAGCAGTACTTC.

This clonotype came up many times. The V and J genes are TRBV15 and TRBJ2-5, with D possibly matching TRBD2 (7 bases). The V gene lost 5 bases and the J gene lost 0 bases, with 13 bases spanning the gap. This CDR3 has 15 amino acids. The germline V gene encodes CDR1 LNHNV and CDR2 YYDKDF (reference sequence). CDR3: CATSPGGRYQETQYF. In nucleotides, the CDR3 is TGTGCCACCAGCCCGGGGGGCAGATACCAAGAGACCCAGTACTTC.

This clonotype was detected ten times or more. The rearrangement links TRBV12-5 to TRBJ2-1; D perhaps matches TRBD2 (5 bases). Trimming removed 0 bases at V and 7 bases at J, with 16 bases between. The CDR3 contains 16 residues. Germline-derived CDR1 and CDR2 are LGHNT and FRNRAP. The CDR3 loop reads CASGLVLVGARNEQFF. The CDR3 nucleotides are TGTGCTAGTGGTTTGGTACTGGTGGGAGCTAGGAATGAGCAGTTCTTC.

This clonotype appeared many times. This rearrangement joins TRBV7-2 to TRBJ1-2; TRBD1 aligns across 7 bases. Germline loops: CDR1 SGHTA, CDR2 FQGNSA. The CDR3 covers 13 residues. After removal of 5 bases from V and 6 bases from J, the junction contained 6 bases not matched to a gene. The CDR3 loop reads CASSLNRGDGYTF. The CDR3 DNA follows: TGTGCCAGCAGCCTTAACAGGGGAGATGGCTACACCTTC. Full variable domain (missing parts from reference TRBV7-2 and TRBJ1-2): GAGVSQSPSNKVTEKGKDVELRCDPISGHTALYWYRQSLGQGLEFLIYFQGNSAPDKSGLPSDRFSAERTGGSVSTLTIQRTQQEDSAVYLCASSLNRGDGYTFGSGTRLTVV.